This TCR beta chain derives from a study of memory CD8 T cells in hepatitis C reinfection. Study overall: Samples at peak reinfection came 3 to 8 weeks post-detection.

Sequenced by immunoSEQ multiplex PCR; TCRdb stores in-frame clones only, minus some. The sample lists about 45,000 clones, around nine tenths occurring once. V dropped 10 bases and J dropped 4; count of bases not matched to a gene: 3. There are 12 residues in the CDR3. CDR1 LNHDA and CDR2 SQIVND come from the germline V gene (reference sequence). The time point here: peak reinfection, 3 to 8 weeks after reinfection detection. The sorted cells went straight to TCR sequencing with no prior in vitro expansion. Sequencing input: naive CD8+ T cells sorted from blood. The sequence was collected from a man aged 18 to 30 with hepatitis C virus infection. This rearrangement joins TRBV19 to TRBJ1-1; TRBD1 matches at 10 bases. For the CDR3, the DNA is TGTGCCACCAGGACAGGGGGCACTGAAGCTTTCTTT. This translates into CATRTGGTEAFF. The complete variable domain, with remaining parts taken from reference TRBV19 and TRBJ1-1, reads DGGITQSPKYLFRKEGQNVTLSCEQNLNHDAMYWYRQDPGQGLRLIYYSQIVNDFQKGDIAEGYSVSREKKESFPLTVTSAQKNPTAFYLCATRTGGTEAFFGQGTRLTVV.